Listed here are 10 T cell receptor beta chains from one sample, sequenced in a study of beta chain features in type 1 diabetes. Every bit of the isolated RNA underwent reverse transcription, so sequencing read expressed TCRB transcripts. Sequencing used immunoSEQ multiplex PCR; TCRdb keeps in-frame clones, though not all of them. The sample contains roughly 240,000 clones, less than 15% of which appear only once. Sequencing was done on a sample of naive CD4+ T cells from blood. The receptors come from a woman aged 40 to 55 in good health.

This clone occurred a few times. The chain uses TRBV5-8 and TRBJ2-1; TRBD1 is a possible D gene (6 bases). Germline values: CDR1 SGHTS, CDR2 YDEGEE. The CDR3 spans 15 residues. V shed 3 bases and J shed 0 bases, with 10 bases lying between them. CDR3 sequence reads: CASSSGTSSYNEQFF. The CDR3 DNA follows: TGTGCCAGCAGCTCGGGGACATCCTCCTACAATGAGCAGTTCTTC.

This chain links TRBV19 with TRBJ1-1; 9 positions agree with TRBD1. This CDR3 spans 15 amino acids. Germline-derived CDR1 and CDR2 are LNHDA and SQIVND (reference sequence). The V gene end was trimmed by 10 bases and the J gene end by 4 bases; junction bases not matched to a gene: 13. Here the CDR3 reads CATARDRVWGTEAFF. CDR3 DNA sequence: TGTGCCACCGCCCGGGACAGGGTTTGGGGCACTGAAGCTTTCTTT. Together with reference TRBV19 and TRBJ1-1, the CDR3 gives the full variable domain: DGGITQSPKYLFRKEGQNVTLSCEQNLNHDAMYWYRQDPGQGLRLIYYSQIVNDFQKGDIAEGYSVSREKKESFPLTVTSAQKNPTAFYLCATARDRVWGTEAFFGQGTRLTVV.

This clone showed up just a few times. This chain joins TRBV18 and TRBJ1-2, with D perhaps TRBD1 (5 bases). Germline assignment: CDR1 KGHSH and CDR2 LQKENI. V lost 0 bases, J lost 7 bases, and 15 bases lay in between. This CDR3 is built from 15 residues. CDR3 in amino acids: CASSPPFSGRVGYTF. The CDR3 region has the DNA TGTGCCAGCTCACCACCTTTCTCGGGCAGGGTTGGCTACACCTTC.

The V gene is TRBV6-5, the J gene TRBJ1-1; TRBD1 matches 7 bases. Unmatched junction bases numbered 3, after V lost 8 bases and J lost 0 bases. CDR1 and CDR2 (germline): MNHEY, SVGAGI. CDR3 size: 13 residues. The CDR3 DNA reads TGTGCCAGCGGAGACAGGGTGAACACTGAAGCTTTCTTT. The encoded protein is CASGDRVNTEAFF.

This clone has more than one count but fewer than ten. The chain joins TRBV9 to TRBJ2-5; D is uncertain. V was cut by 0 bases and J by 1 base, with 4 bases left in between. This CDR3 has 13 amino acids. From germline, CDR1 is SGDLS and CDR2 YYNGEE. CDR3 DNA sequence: TGTGCCAGCAGCGTAGCGGGCCAAGAGACCCAGTACTTC. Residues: CASSVAGQETQYF.

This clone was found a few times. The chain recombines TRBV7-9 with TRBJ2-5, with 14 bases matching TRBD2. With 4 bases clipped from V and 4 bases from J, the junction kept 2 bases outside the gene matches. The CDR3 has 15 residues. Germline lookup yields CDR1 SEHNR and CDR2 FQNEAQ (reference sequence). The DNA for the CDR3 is TGTGCCAGCAGCTCAGGGACTAGCGGGGGAGAGACCCAGTACTTC. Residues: CASSSGTSGGETQYF. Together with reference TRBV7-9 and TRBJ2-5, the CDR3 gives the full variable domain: DTGVSQNPRHKITKRGQNVTFRCDPISEHNRLYWYRQTLGQGPEFLTYFQNEAQLEKSRLLSDRFSAERPKGSFSTLEIQRTEQGDSAMYLCASSSGTSGGETQYFGPGTRLLVL.

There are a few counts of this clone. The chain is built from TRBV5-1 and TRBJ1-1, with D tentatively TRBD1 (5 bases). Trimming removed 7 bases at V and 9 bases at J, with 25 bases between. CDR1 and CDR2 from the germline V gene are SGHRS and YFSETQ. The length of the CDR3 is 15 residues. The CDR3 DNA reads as TGCGCCAGCGATAGTGGCAGGGAGGGTCGAGGTCAAGCTTTCTTT. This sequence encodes CASDSGREGRGQAFF.

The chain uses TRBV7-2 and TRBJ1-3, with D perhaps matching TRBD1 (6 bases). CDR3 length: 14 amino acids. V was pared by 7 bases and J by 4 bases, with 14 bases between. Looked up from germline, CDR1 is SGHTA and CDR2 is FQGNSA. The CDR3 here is CASTVQGSGNTIYF. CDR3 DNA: TGTGCCAGCACCGTACAGGGATCCGGAAACACCATATATTTT.

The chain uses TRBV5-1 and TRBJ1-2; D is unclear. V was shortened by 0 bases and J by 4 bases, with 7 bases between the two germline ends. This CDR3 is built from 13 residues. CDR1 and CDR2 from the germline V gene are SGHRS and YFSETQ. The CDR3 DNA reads TGCGCCAGCAGCTTGGACCAGGTCTATGGCTACACCTTC. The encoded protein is CASSLDQVYGYTF. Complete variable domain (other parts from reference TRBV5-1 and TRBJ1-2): KAGVTQTPRYLIKTRGQQVTLSCSPISGHRSVSWYQQTPGQGLQFLFEYFSETQRNKGNFPGRFSGRQFSNSRSEMNVSTLELGDSALYLCASSLDQVYGYTFGSGTRLTVV.

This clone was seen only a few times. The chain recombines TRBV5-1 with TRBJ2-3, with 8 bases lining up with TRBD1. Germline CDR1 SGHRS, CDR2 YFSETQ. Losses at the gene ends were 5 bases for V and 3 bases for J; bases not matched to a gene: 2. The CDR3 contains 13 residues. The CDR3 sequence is CASSRDRTDTQYF. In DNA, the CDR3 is TGCGCCAGCAGTCGGGACAGGACAGATACGCAGTATTTT.